This T cell receptor (beta chain) was identified during a study of T cell repertoires in aging, cancer and after chemotherapy. TCR beta rearrangements were amplified from peripheral blood genomic DNA. Rearranged V-D-J TRB sequences were amplified with a mixed TRB-A/B primer pool. MiXCR, run by TCRdb on the multiplex PCR reads, gives a single entry per CDR3 protein. Of 7,000 to 9,500 distinct CDR3 sequences listed, approximately 31% are singletons. CDR1 and CDR2 from the germline V gene are SEHNR and FQNEAQ (reference sequence). CDR3 length equals 15 residues. V was trimmed by 5 bases and J by 5 bases, leaving 18 bases between them.

Sequenced input: blood. The chain is built from TRBV7-9 and TRBJ1-2, with a weak D call TRBD1 (5 bases). The clonotype originates from a human donor in good health. This chain's CDR3 is CASSLDSPYQYGYTF. For the CDR3, the DNA is TGTGCCAGCAGCCTTGACAGTCCTTACCAGTATGGCTACACCTTC.